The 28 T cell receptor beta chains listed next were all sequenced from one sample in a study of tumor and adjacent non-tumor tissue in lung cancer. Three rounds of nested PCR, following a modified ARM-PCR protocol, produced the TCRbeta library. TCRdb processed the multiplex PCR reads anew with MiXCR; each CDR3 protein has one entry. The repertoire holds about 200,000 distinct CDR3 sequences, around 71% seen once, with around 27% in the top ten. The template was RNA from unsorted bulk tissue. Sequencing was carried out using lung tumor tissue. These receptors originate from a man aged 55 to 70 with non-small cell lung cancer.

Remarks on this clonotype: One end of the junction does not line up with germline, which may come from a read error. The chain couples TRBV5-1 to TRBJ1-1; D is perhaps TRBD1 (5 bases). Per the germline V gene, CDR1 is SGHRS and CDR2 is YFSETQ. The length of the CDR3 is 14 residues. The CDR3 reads CAGSLQAMNTEAFF. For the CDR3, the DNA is TGCGCCGGCAGCTTACAGGCTATGAACACTGAAGCTTTCTTT. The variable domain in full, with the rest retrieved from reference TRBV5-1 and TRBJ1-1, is KAGVTQTPRYLIKTRGQQVTLSCSPISGHRSVSWYQQTPGQGLQFLFEYFSETQRNKGNFPGRFSGRQFSNSRSEMNVSTLELGDSALYLCAGSLQAMNTEAFFGQGTRLTVV.

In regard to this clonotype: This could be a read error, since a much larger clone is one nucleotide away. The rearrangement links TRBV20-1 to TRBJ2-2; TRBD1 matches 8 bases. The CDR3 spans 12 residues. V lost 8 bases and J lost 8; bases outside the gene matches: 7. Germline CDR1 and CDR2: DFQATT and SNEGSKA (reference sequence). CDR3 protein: CSPGDRGGELFF. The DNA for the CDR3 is TGCAGTCCTGGCGACAGGGGAGGGGAGCTGTTTTTT.

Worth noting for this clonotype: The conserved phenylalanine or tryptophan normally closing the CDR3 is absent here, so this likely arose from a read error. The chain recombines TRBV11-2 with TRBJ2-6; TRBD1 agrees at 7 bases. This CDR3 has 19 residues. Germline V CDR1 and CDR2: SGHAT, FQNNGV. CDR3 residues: CANSLVPKDRPSGANILTY. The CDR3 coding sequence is TGTGCCAACAGCTTAGTTCCAAAGGACAGGCCCTCTGGGGCCAACATCCTGACTTAC.

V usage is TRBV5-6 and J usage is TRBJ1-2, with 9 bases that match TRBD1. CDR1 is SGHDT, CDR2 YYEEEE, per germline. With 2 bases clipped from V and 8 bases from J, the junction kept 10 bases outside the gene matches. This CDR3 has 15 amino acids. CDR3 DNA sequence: TGTGCCAGCAGCTTCGGGGGACAGGGCGTACTGGGCTACACCTTC. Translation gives CASSFGGQGVLGYTF.

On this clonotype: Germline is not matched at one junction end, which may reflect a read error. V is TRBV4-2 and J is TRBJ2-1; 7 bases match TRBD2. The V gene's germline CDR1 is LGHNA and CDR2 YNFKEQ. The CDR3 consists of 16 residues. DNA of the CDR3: TGTGCCAACAGCCAGGATCTAGCGGTTTCCTACAATGAGCAGTTCTTC. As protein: CANSQDLAVSYNEQFF.

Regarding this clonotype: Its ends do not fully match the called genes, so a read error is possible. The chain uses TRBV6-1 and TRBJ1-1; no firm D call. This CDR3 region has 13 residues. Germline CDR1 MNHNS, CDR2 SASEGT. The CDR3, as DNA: TGTGCCTGCAGCCCCCTTGGGGAGAGTGAGGCTTTCTTT. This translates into CACSPLGESEAFF.

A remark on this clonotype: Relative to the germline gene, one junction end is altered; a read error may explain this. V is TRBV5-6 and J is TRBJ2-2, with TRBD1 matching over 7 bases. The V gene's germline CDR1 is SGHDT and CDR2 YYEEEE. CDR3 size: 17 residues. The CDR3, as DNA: TGTGCCAGCAGATGGTGGCGGTCAGGGGGTAACACCGGGGAGCTGTTTTTC. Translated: CASRWWRSGGNTGELFF.

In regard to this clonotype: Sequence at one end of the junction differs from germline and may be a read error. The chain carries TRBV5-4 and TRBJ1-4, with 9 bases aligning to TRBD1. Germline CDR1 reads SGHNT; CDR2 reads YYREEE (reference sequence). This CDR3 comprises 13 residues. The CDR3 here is CTRSSDRGEKLFF. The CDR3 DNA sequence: TGTACCAGGAGCTCGGACAGGGGTGAAAAACTGTTTTTT.

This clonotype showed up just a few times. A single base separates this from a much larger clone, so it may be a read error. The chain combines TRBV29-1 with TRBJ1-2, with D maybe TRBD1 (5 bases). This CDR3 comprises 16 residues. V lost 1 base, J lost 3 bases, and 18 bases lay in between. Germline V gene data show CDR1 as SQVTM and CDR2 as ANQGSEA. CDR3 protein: CSVEGGEGKVYYGYTF. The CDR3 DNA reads TGCAGCGTTGAAGGGGGAGAGGGGAAGGTATACTATGGCTACACCTTC.

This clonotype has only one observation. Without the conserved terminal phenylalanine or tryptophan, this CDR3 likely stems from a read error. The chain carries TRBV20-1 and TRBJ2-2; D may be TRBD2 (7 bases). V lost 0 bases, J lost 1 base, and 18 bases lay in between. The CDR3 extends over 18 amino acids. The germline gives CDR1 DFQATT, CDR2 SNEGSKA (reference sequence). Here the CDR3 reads CSARDLRRGAVNTGELFS. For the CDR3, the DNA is TGCAGTGCTAGAGATCTTCGTCGGGGGGCAGTGAACACCGGGGAGCTGTTTTCT.

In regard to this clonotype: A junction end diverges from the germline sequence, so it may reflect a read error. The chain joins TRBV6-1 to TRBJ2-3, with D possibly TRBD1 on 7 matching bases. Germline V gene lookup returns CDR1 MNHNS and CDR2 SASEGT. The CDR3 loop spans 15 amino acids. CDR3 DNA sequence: TGTGCCAGTAGTGATGGACCCCAGGGGGGTGATACGCAGTATTTT. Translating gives CASSDGPQGGDTQYF.

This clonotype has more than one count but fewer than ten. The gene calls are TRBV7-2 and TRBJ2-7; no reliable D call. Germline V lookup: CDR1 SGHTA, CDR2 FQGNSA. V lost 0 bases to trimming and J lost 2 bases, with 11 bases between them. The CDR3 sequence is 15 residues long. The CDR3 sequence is CASSLASGNAYEQYF. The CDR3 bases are TGTGCCAGCAGCTTAGCCAGTGGTAACGCCTACGAGCAGTACTTC.

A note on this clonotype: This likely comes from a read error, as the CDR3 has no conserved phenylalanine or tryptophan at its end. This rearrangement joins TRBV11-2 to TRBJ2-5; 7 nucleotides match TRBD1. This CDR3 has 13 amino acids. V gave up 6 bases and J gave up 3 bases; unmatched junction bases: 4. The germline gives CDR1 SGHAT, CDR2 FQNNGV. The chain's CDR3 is CASSYTGEETQYI. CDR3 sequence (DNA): TGTGCCAGCAGTTATACAGGGGAAGAGACCCAGTACATC.

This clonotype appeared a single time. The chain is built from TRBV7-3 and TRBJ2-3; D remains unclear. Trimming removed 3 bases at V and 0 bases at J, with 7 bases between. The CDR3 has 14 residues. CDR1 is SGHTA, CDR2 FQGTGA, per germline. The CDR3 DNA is TGTGCCAGCAGCTTGGGCCATAGCACAGATACGCAGTATTTT. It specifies CASSLGHSTDTQYF.

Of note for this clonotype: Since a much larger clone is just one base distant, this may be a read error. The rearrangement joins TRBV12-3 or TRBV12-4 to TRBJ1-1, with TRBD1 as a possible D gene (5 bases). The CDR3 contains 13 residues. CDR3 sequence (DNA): TGTGCCAGCAGTCTCCCAGGGTTGACTGAAGCTTTGTTT. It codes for CASSLPGLTEALF.

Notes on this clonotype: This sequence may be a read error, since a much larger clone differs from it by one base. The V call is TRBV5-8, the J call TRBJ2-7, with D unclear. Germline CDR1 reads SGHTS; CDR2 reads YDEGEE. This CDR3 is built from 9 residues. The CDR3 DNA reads TGTGTCAGCAGCTTTAAGCAGTACTTC. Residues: CVSSFKQYF.

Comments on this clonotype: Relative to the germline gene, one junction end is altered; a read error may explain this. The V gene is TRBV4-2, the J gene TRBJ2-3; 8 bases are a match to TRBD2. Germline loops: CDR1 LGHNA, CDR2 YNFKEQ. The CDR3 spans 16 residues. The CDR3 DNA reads TGTGCCAGCAGCCGAAATCTAACGGGGGGGCCAGATACGCAGTGTTTT. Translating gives CASSRNLTGGPDTQCF.

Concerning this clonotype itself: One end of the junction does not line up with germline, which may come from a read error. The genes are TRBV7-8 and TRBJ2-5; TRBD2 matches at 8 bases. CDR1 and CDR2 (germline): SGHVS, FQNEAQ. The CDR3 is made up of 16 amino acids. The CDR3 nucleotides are TGTGTCAGCAGCCTAGGGGCACTAGCGGAAAAAGAGACCCAGTACTTC. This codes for CVSSLGALAEKETQYF.

The CDR3 sequence: CSAPAMGGALAFF. The CDR3 nucleotides are TGCAGCGCTCCCGCGATGGGGGGCGCATTAGCTTTCTTT. The V gene is TRBV20-1, the J gene TRBJ1-1; D possibly corresponds to TRBD1 (6 bases). The CDR3 spans 13 residues. Germline V gene data show CDR1 as DFQATT and CDR2 as SNEGSKA (reference sequence).

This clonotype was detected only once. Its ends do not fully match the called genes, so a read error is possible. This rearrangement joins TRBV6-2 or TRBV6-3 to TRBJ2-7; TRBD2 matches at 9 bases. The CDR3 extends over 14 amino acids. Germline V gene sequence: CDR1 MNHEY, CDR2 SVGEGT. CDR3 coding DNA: TGTGTCAGCATGAACCGGGGACTAGCAAACGAACAGTACTTC. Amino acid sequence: CVSMNRGLANEQYF.

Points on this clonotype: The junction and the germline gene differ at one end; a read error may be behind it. CDR3 in amino acids: CASSQWAVSCEQYF. The CDR3 DNA is TGTGCCAGCAGCCAATGGGCGGTCTCCTGCGAGCAGTACTTC. V and J are TRBV11-3 and TRBJ2-7; D gene uncertain. The V gene's germline CDR1 is SGHNT and CDR2 YENEEA. The CDR3 is 14 residues long.

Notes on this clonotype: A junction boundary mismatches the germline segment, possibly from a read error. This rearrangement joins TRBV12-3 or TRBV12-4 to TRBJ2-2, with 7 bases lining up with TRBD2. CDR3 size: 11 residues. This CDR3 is CASRYGGGLFF. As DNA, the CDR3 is TGTGCCAGCAGATATGGCGGGGGGCTGTTTTTT.

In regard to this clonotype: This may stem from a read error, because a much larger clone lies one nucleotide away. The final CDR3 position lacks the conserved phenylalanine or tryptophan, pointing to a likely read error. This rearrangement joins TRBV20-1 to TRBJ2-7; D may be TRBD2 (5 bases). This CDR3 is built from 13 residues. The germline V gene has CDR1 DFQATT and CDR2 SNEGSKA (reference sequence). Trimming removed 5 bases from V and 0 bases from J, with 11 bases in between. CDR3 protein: CSAGAASSYEQYL. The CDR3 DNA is TGCAGTGCTGGAGCGGCGAGCTCCTACGAGCAGTACTTA.

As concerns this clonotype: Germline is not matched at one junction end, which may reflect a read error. CDR3 residues: CSAKGQLNSEAFF. CDR3 sequence (DNA): TGCAGTGCTAAGGGCCAGCTGAACTCTGAAGCTTTCTTT. This sequence joins TRBV20-1 and TRBJ1-1; no clear D gene. CDR1 and CDR2 from the germline V gene are DFQATT and SNEGSKA (reference sequence). The CDR3 length is 13 residues.

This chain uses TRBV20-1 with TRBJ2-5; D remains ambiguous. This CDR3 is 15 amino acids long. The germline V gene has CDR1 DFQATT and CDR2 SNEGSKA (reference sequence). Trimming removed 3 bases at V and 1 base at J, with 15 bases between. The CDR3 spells CSARDVWGSQETQYF. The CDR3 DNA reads TGCAGTGCTAGGGATGTTTGGGGATCCCAAGAGACCCAGTACTTC.

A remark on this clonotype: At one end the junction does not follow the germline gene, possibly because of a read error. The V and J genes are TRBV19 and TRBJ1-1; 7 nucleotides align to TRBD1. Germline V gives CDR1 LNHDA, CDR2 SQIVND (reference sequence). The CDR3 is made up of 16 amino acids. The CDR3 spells CASSIDAGGGRAEAFF. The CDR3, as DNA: TGTGCCAGTAGTATAGACGCAGGGGGGGGTCGCGCTGAAGCCTTCTTT.

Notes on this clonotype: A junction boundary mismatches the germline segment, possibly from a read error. The CDR3 DNA follows: TGCAGTGCTAGAGGACACGGGACAGGGGATTTACCCCTCTACTTT. Protein: CSARGHGTGDLPLYF. The V and J genes are TRBV20-1 and TRBJ1-6; 10 positions agree with TRBD1. Germline V gene sequence: CDR1 DFQATT, CDR2 SNEGSKA (reference sequence). This CDR3 is built from 15 residues.

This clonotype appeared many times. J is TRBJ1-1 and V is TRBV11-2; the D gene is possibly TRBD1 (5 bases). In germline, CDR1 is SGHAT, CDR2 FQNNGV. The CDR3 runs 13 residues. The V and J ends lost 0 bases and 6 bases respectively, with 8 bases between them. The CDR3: CASSLEWGAEAFF. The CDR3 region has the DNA TGTGCCAGCAGCTTAGAATGGGGCGCTGAAGCTTTCTTT.